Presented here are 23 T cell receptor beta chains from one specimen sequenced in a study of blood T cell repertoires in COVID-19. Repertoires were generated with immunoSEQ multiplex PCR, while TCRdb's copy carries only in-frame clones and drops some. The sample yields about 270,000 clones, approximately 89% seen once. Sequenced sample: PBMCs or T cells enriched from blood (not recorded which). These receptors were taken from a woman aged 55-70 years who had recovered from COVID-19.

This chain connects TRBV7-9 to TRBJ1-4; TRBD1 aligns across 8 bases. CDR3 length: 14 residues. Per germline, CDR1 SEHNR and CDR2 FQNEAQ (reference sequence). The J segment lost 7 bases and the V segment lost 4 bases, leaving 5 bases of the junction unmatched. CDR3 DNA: TGTGCCAGCAGCTCAGGGGGCGGGGGTGAAAAACTGTTTTTT. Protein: CASSSGGGGEKLFF.

The CDR3 reads CASVRVLGHSGNTIYF. CDR3 sequence (DNA): TGTGCTAGTGTCCGGGTCCTTGGCCACTCTGGAAACACCATATATTTT. The V gene is TRBV12-5, the J gene TRBJ1-3; D call uncertain. The CDR3 sequence is 16 residues long. Germline V gene lookup returns CDR1 LGHNT and CDR2 FRNRAP. The V and J ends lost 7 bases and 0 bases respectively, with 16 bases between them.

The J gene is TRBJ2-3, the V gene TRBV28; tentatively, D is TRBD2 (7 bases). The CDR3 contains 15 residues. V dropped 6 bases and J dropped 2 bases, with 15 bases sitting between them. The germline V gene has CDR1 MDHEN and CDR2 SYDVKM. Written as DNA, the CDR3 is TGTGCCAGCAGGGCGGGGGCCTCCTACACAGATACGCAGTATTTT. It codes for CASRAGASYTDTQYF.

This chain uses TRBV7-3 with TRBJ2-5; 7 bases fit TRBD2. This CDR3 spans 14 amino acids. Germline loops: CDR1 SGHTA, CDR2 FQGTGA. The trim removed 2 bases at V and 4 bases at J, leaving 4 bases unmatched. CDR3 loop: CASSLGGDSETQYF. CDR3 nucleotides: TGTGCCAGCAGCTTAGGGGGGGACTCAGAGACCCAGTACTTC.

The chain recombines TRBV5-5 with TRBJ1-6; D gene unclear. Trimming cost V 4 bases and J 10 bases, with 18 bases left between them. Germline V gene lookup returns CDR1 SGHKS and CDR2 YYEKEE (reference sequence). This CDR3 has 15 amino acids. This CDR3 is CASSPRVDPLSPLHF. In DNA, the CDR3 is TGTGCCAGCAGCCCTCGGGTCGACCCACTCTCACCCCTCCACTTT.

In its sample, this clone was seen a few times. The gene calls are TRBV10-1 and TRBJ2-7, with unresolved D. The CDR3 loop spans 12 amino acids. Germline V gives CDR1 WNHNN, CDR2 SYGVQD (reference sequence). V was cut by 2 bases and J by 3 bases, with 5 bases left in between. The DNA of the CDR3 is TGCGCCAGCAGTGAGCCCGGCTACGAGCAGTACTTC. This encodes CASSEPGYEQYF.

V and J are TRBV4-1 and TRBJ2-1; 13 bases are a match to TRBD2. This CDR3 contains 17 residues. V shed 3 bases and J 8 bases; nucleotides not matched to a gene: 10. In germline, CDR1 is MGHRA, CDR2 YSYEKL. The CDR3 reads CASSHARLAGGLDEQFF. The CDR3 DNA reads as TGCGCCAGCAGCCACGCCAGACTAGCGGGGGGCCTCGATGAGCAGTTCTTC.

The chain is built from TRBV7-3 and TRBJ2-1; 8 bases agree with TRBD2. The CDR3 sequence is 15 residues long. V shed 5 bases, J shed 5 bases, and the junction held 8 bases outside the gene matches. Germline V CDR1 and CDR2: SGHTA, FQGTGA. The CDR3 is CASSLERGHHNEQFF. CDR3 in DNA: TGTGCCAGCAGCCTGGAGCGGGGGCACCACAATGAGCAGTTCTTC.

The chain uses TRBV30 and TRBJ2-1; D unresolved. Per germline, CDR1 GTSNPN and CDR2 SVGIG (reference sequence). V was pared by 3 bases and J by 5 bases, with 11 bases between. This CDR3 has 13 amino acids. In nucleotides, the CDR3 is TGTGCCTGGAGCCCGAGTGTCAACAATGAGCAGTTCTTC. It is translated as CAWSPSVNNEQFF.

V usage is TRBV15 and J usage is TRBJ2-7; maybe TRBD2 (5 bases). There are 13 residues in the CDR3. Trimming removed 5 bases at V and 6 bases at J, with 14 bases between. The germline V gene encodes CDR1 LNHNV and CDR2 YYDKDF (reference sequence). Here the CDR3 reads CATSSPLGGEQYF. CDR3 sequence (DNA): TGTGCCACCAGCTCCCCTCTAGGAGGCGAGCAGTACTTC.

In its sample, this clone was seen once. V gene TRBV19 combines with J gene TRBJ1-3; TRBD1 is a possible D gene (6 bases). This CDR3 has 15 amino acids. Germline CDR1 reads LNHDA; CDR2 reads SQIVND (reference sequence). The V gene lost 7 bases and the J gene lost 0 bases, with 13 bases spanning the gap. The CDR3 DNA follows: TGTGCCAGTAAACAGGGACGGACCTCTGGAAACACCATATATTTT. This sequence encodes CASKQGRTSGNTIYF.

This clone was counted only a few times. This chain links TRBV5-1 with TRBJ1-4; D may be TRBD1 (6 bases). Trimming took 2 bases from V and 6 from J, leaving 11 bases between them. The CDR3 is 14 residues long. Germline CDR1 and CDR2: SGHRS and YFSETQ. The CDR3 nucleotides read TGCGCCAGCAGCTTCAGGGGAGTGGATGAAAAACTGTTTTTT. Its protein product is CASSFRGVDEKLFF.

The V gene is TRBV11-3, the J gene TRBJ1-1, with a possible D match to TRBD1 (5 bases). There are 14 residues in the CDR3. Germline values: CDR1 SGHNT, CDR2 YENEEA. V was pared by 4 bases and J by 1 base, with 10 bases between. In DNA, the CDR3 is TGTGCCAGCAGCTCCACCAGGGCGAACACTGAAGCTTTCTTT. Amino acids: CASSSTRANTEAFF.

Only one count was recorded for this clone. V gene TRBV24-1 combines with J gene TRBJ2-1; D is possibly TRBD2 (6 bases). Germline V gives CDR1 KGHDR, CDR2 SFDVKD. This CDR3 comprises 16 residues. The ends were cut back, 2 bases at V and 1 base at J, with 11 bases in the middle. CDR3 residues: CATSDSIAASYNEQFF. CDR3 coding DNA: TGTGCCACCAGTGATTCAATAGCGGCTTCCTACAATGAGCAGTTCTTC.

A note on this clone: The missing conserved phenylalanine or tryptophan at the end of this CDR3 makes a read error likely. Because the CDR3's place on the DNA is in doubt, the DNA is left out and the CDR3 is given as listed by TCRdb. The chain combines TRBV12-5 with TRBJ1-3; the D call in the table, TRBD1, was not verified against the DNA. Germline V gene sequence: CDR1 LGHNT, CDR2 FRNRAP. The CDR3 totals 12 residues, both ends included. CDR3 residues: CASGLITGTGIL.

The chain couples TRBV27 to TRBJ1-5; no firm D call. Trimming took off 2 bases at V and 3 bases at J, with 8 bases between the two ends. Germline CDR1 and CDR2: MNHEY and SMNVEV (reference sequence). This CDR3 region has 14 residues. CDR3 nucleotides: TGTGCCAGCAGTTTACTTAGTTCCAATCAGCCCCAGCATTTT. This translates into CASSLLSSNQPQHF.

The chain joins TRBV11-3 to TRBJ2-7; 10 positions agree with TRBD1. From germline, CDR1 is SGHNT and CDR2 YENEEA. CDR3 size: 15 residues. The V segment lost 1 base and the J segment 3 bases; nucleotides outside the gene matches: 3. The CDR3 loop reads CASSLGWDRGYEQYF. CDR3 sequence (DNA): TGTGCCAGCAGCTTAGGATGGGACAGGGGCTACGAGCAGTACTTC.

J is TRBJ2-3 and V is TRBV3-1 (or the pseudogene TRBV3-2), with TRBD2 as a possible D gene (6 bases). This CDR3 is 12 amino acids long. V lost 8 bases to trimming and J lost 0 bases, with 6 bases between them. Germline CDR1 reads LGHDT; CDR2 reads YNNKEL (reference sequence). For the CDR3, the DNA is TGTGCCAGCGGGACTAGCACAGATACGCAGTATTTT. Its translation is CASGTSTDTQYF.

The CDR3 protein is CASSGTENNSPLHF. CDR3 nucleotide sequence: TGTGCCAGCAGTGGGACAGAGAATAATTCACCCCTCCACTTT. This rearrangement joins TRBV2 to TRBJ1-6; TRBD1 is a possible D gene (6 bases). Deletions cut 4 bases from V and 5 bases from J, with 9 bases between. This CDR3 region has 14 residues. Germline V gives CDR1 SNHLY, CDR2 FYNNEI. The full variable domain, completed using reference TRBV2 and TRBJ1-6, is EPEVTQTPSHQVTQMGQEVILRCVPISNHLYFYWYRQILGQKVEFLVSFYNNEISEKSEIFDDQFSVERPDGSNFTLKIRSTKLEDSAMYFCASSGTENNSPLHFGNGTRLTVT.

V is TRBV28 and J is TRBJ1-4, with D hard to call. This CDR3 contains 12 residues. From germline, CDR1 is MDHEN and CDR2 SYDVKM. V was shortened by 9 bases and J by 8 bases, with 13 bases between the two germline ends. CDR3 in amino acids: CASGLGVEKLFF. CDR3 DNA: TGTGCCAGTGGATTGGGCGTGGAAAAACTGTTTTTT.

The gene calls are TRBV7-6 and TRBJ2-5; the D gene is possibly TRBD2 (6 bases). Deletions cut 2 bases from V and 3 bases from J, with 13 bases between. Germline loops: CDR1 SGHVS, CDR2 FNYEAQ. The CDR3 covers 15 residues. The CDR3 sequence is CASSLIVRGEETQYF. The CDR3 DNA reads TGTGCCAGCAGCTTAATCGTGCGGGGCGAAGAGACCCAGTACTTC.

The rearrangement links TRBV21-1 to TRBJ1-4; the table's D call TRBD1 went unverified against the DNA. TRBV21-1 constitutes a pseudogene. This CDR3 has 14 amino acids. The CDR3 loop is CASSKYRVNEKLFF. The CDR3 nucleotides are TGTGCCAGCAGCAAATACAGAGTAAATGAAAAACTGTTTTTT.

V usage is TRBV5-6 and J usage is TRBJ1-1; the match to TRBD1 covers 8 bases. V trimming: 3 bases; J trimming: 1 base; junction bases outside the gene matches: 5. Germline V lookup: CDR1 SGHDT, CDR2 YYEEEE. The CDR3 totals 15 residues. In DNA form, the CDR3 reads TGTGCCAGCAGCTCTGCCGACAGGGGGAACACTGAAGCTTTCTTT. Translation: CASSSADRGNTEAFF. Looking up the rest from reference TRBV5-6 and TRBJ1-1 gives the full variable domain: DAGVTQSPTHLIKTRGQQVTLRCSPKSGHDTVSWYQQALGQGPQFIFQYYEEEERQRGNFPDRFSGHQFPNYSSELNVNALLLGDSALYLCASSSADRGNTEAFFGQGTRLTVV.